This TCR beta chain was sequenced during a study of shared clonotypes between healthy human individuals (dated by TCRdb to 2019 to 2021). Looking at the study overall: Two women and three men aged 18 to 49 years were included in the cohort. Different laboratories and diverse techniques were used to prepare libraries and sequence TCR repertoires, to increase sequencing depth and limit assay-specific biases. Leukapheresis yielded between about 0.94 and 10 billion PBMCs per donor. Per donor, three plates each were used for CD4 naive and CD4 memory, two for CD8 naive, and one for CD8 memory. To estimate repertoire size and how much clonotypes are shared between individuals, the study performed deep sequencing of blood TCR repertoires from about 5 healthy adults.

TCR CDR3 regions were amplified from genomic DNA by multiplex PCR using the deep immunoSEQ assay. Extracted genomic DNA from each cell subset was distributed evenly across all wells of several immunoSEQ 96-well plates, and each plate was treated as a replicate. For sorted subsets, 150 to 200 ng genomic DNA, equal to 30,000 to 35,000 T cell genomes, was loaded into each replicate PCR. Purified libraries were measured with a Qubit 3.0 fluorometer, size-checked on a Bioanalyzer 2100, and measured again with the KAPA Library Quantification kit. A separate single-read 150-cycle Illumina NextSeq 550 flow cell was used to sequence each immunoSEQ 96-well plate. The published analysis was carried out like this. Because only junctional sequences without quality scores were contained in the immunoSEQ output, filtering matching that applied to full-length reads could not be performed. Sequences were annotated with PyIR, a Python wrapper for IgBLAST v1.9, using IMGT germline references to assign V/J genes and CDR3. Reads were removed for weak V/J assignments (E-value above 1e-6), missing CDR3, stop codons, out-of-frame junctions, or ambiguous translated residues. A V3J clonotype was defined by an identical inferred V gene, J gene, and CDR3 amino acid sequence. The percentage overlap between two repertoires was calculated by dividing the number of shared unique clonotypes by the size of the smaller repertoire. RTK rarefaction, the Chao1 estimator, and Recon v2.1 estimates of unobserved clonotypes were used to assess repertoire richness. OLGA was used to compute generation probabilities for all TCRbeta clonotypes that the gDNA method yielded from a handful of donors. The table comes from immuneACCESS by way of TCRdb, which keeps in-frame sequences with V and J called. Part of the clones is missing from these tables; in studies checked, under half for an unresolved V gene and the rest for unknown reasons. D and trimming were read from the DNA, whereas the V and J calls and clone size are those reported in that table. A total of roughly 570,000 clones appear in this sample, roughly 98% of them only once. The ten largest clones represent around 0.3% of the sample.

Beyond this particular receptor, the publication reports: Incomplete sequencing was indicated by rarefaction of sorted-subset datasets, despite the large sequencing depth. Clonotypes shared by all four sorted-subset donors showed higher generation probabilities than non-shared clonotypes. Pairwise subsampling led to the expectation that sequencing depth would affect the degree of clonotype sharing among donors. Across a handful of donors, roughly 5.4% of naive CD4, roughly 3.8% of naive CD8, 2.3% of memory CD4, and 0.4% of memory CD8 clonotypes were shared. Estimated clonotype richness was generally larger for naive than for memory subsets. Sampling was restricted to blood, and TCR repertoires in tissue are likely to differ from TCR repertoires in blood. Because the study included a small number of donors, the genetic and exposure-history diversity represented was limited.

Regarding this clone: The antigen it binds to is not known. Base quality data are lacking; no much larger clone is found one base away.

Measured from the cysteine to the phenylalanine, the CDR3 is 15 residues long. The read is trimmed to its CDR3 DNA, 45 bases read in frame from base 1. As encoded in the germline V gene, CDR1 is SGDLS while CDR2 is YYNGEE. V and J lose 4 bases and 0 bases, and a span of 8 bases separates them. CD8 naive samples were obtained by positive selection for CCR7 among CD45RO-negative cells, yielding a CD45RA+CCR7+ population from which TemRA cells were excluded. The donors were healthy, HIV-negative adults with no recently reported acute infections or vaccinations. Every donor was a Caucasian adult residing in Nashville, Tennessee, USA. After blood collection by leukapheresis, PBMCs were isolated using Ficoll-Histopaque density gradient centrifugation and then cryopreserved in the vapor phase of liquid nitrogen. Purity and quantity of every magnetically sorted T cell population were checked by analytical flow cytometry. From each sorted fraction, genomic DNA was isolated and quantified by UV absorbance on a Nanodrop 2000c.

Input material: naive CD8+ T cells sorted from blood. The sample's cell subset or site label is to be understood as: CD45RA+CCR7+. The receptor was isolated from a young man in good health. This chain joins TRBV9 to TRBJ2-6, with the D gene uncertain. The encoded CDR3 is CASSISDSGANVLTF. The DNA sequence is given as TGTGCCAGCAGCATCAGTGACTCTGGGGCCAACGTCCTGACTTTC.